The clone carrying this TCR beta chain was observed a few times. Antigen: not known. These data are taken from a study of beta chain features in type 1 diabetes. About the research overall: Cells sorted and examined across all samples totaled approximately 100,000,000. Points from the study as a whole: Researchers report that Type 1 diabetes patients had moderately but significantly shorter TCRB CDR3s across all four CD4+ subsets.

Expressed TCRB transcripts were sequenced because the isolated RNA had all been reverse transcribed beforehand. Using immunoSEQ multiplex PCR, the repertoire was profiled, and TCRdb retains in-frame clones only, with some absent. Here the sample spans about 150,000 clones, 6.5% to 8.5% being singletons. Germline V gene sequence: CDR1 KGHSH, CDR2 LQKENI. Deletions cut 3 bases from V and 4 bases from J, with 6 bases between. The length of the CDR3 is 12 residues. Material for sequencing was central memory CD4+ T cells from blood. This clonotype was obtained from a man aged 18-30 years with type 1 diabetes. The chain links TRBV18 to TRBJ1-1; D is undetermined. The CDR3 reads CASSPSGTEAFF. CDR3 DNA sequence: TGTGCCAGCTCACCCTCAGGCACTGAAGCTTTCTTT.